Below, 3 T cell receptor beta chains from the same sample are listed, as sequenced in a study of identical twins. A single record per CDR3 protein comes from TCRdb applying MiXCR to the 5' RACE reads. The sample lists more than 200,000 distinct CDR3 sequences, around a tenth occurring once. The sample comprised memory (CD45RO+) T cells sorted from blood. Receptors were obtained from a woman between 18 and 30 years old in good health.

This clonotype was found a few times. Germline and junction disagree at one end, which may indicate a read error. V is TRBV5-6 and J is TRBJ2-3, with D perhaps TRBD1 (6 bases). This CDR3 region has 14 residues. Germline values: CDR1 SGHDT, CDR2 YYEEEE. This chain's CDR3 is CASRLDRSPDTQYF. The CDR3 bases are TGTGCCAGCAGATTGGACAGATCACCAGATACGCAGTATTTT. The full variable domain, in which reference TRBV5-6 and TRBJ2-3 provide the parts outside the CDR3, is DAGVTQSPTHLIKTRGQQVTLRCSPKSGHDTVSWYQQALGQGPQFIFQYYEEEERQRGNFPDRFSGHQFPNYSSELNVNALLLGDSALYLCASRLDRSPDTQYFGPGTRLTVL.

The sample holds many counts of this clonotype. CDR3 loop: CASSEWGRYGYTF. The CDR3 bases are TGTGCCAGCAGTGAATGGGGGAGGTATGGCTACACCTTC. The chain couples TRBV25-1 to TRBJ1-2; D possibly corresponds to TRBD1 (5 bases). The V end lost 1 base, the J end lost 5 bases, and 8 bases lay between the germline ends. CDR1 and CDR2 from the germline V gene are MGHDK and SYGVNS. The CDR3 contains 13 residues.

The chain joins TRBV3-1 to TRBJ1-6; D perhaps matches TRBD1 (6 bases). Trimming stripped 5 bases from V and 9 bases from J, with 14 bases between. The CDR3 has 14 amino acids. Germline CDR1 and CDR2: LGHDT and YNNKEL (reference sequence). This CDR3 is CASSGTTRGSPLHF. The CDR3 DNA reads TGTGCCAGCAGCGGGACAACCCGGGGTTCACCCCTCCACTTT.